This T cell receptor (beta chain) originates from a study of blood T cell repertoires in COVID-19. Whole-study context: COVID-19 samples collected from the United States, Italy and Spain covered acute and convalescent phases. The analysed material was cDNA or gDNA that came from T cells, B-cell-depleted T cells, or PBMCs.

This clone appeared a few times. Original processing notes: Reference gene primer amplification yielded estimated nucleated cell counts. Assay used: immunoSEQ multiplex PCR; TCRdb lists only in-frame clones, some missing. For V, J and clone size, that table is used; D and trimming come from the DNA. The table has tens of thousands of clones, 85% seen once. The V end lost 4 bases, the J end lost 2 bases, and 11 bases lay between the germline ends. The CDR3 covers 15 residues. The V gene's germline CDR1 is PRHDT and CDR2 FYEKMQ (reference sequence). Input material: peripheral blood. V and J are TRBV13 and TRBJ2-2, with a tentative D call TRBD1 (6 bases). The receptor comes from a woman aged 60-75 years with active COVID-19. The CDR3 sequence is CASSYRVQNTGELFF. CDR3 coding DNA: TGTGCCAGCAGCTACAGGGTCCAAAACACCGGGGAGCTGTTTTTT.